The rows below give T cell receptor beta chains drawn from one sample of a study of blood T cell repertoires in COVID-19. Some clones are missing from TCRdb's copy, which holds only in-frame ones; the method was immunoSEQ multiplex PCR. The sample lists about 130,000 clones, 70% to 90% seen once, with around 4.2% in the top ten. The specimen was PBMCs or T cells enriched from blood (not recorded which). These receptors were obtained from a man between 45 and 60 years old who had recovered from COVID-19. Both conserved end residues are part of each CDR3. Fields, in order: D gene, V gene, clone size, J gene, CDR3 DNA, CDR3 protein. The D gene is left open where the match is weak. Rows may omit the clone size; those that give it use once, few, many or a size class.

D gene: .
V gene: TRBV18
clone size: once
J gene: TRBJ1-1
CDR3 DNA: TGTGCCAGCTCACCGGTCTCCACACAGAGGGTTTACACTGAAGCTTTCTTT
CDR3 protein: CASSPVSTQRVYTEAFF

D gene: TRBD1
V gene: TRBV6-2/TRBV6-3
clone size: once
J gene: TRBJ2-3
CDR3 DNA: TGTGCCAGCAGTAAGGGGGACAGACCAGATACGCAGTATTTT
CDR3 protein: CASSKGDRPDTQYF

D gene: TRBD1
V gene: TRBV9
clone size: .
J gene: TRBJ1-6
CDR3 DNA: TGTGCCAGCAGCGACCAGGGACAGGCCGATTCACCCCTCCACTTT
CDR3 protein: CASSDQGQADSPLHF

D gene: TRBD2
V gene: TRBV3-1/TRBV3-2
clone size: .
J gene: TRBJ2-2
CDR3 DNA: TGTGCCAGCAGCCCCCCCGTAGCGGGAACGAACACCGGGGAGCTGTTTTTT
CDR3 protein: CASSPPVAGTNTGELFF

D gene: TRBD1
V gene: TRBV28
clone size: .
J gene: TRBJ1-4
CDR3 DNA: TGTGCCAGCAGTGGAGGGACAGTCGGGTTGAATGAAAAACTGTTTTTT
CDR3 protein: CASSGGTVGLNEKLFF

D gene: .
V gene: TRBV28
clone size: .
J gene: TRBJ2-4
CDR3 DNA: TGTGCCAGCAGTTCCACTCAGGGCCCAATAAACATTCAGTACTTC
CDR3 protein: CASSSTQGPINIQYF

D gene: TRBD1
V gene: TRBV19
clone size: .
J gene: TRBJ1-5
CDR3 DNA: TGTGCCAGTAGAGGGACAGGATATCAGCCCCAGCATTTT
CDR3 protein: CASRGTGYQPQHF

D gene: .
V gene: TRBV27
clone size: .
J gene: TRBJ2-3
CDR3 DNA: TGTGCCAGCAGTTCTCGACTAGGTGAGGCAGATACGCAGTATTTT
CDR3 protein: CASSSRLGEADTQYF

D gene: TRBD1
V gene: TRBV7-3
clone size: .
J gene: TRBJ1-2
CDR3 DNA: TGTGCCAGCAGCGCGAATGGACAGGGAGATGGCTACACCTTC
CDR3 protein: CASSANGQGDGYTF

D gene: .
V gene: TRBV5-6
clone size: .
J gene: TRBJ1-6
CDR3 DNA: TGTGCCAGCACTAAGGACATCACCTATAATTCACCCCTCCACTTT
CDR3 protein: CASTKDITYNSPLHF